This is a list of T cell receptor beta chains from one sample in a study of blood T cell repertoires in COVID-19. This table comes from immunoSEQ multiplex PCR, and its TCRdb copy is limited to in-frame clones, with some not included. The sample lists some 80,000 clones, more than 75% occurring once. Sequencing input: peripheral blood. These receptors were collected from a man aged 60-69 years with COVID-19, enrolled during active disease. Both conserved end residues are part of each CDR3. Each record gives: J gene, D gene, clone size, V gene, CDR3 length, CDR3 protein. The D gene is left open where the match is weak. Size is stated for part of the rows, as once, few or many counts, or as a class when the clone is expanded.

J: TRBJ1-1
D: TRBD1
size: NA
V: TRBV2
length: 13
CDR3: CASSEDRGTEAFF

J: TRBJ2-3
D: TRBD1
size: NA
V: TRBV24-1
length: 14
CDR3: CATSRTGSTDTQYF

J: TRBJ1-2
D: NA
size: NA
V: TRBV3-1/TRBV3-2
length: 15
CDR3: CASSPTRGGGYGYTF

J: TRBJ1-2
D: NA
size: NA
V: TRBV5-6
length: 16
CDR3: CASSLGGRPGGYGYTF

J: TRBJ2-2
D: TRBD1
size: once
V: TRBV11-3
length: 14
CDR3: CASSRQGNTGELFF

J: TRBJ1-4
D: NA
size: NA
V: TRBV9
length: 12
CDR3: CASSVEGGKLFF

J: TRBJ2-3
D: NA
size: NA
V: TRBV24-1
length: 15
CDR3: CATSDPGLKTDTQYF

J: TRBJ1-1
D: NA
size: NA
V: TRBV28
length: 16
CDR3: CASTPPQGLSNTEAFF

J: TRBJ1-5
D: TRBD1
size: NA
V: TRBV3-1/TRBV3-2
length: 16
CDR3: CASSQWTGGGNQPQHF

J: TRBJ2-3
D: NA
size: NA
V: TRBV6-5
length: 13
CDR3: CASRRVGADTQYF

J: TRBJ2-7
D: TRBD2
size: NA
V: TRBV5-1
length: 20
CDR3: CASSYPGLAGVNSEAYEQYF

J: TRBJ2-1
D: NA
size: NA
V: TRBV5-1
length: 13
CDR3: CASSLVSYNEQFF

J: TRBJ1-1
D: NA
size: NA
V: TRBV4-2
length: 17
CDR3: CASSQAKPIKGGTEAFF

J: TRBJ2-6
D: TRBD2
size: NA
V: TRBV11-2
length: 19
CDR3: CASSLEGRGSLSGANVLTF

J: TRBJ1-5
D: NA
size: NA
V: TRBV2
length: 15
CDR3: CASSDSSVSNQPQHF